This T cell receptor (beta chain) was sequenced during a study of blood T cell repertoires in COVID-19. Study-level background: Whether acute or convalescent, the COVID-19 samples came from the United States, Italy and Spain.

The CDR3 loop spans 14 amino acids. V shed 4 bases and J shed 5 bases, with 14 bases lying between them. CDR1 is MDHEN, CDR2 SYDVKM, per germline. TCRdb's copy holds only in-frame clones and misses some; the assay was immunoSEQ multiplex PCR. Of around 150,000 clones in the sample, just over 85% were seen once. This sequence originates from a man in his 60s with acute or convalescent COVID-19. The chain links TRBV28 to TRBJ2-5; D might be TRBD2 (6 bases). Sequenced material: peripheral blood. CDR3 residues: CASSSTRGVETQYF. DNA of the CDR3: TGTGCCAGCAGTTCGACTAGGGGAGTGGAGACCCAGTACTTC.